This T cell receptor beta chain was captured in a study of cytomegalovirus exposure and HLA in healthy donors. Vbeta (60) and Jbeta (13) primers were used in the PCR. Sequencing used immunoSEQ multiplex PCR; TCRdb keeps in-frame clones, though not all of them. The sample lists about 99,000 clones; about 9.4% were seen once. This CDR3 contains 12 residues. The ends were cut back, 1 base at V and 8 bases at J, with 7 bases in the middle. Germline values: CDR1 MGHRA, CDR2 YSYEKL. The sequence was collected from a man aged 40-49 years in good health and CMV-seropositive. The rearrangement uses TRBV4-1 and TRBJ2-3; perhaps TRBD2 as D (6 bases). The sample comprised PBMCs. CDR3 region: CASSQAGGTQYF. DNA for the CDR3: TGCGCCAGCAGCCAAGCCGGGGGTACGCAGTATTTT.